Below, 15 T cell receptor beta chains from the same sample are listed, as sequenced in a study of blood T cell repertoires in COVID-19. Some clones are missing from TCRdb's copy, which holds only in-frame ones; the method was immunoSEQ multiplex PCR. Among around 30,000 clones listed, approximately 93% were seen once. The sample comprised peripheral blood. The receptors shown here come from a male donor with active COVID-19.

In this sample, this clone turned up once. The gene calls are TRBV5-8 and TRBJ1-2; 8 positions agree with TRBD1. Germline V gives CDR1 SGHTS, CDR2 YDEGEE. The junction had 5 bases not matched to a gene; V was cut back by 2 bases and J by 5 bases. CDR3 length: 14 residues. The CDR3 nucleotides read TGTGCCAGCAGCTTCCTTGACAGGGGATATGGCTACACCTTC. It is translated as CASSFLDRGYGYTF. Filled out from reference TRBV5-8 and TRBJ1-2, the complete variable domain reads EAGVTQSPTHLIKTRGQQATLRCSPISGHTSVYWYQQALGLGLQFLLWYDEGEERNRGNFPPRFSGRQFPNYSSELNVNALELEDSALYLCASSFLDRGYGYTFGSGTRLTVV.

This clone was seen a few times. The chain is built from TRBV10-3 and TRBJ1-6; TRBD1 agrees at 8 bases. The CDR3 totals 14 residues. J was trimmed by 6 bases and V by 6 bases; bases with no gene match: 4. CDR1 and CDR2 (germline): ENHRY, SYGVKD. The CDR3 is CAIRTGDTNSPLHF. In nucleotides, the CDR3 is TGTGCCATCAGGACAGGGGATACTAATTCACCCCTCCACTTT.

V is TRBV7-9 and J is TRBJ1-2; 10 positions agree with TRBD1. V lost 5 bases and J lost 3; bases outside the gene matches: 9. Germline V gives CDR1 SEHNR, CDR2 FQNEAQ (reference sequence). This CDR3 spans 16 amino acids. The CDR3 coding sequence is TGTGCCAGCAGCCCCCCTGCCGGACAGGGGGACTATGGCTACACCTTC. As protein: CASSPPAGQGDYGYTF.

DNA of the CDR3: TGTGCCAGCAGTTTGACTAGTCAGGTCAATCAGCCCCAGCATTTT. This codes for CASSLTSQVNQPQHF. This chain connects TRBV27 to TRBJ1-5; no definite D call. This CDR3 contains 15 residues. In germline, CDR1 is MNHEY, CDR2 SMNVEV (reference sequence). The germline V and J ends were trimmed by 3 bases and 3 bases, with 12 bases remaining between them.

This chain connects TRBV5-4 to TRBJ1-3; 9 bases are shared with TRBD1. Germline V gene data show CDR1 as SGHNT and CDR2 as YYREEE (reference sequence). Losses at the gene ends were 4 bases for V and 3 bases for J; bases not matched to a gene: 8. The CDR3 extends over 16 amino acids. CDR3: CASSPGQGLFGNTIYF. For the CDR3, the DNA is TGTGCCAGCAGCCCGGGACAGGGCCTTTTTGGAAACACCATATATTTT.

The CDR3 sequence: CASSYGGGLSNYGYTF. CDR3 in DNA: TGTGCCAGCAGTTACGGGGGGGGACTTTCTAACTATGGCTACACCTTC. The chain has TRBV6-5 and TRBJ1-2; D may be TRBD1 (5 bases). With 2 bases removed from V and 0 bases from J, the gap between germline ends came to 13 bases. Germline CDR1 and CDR2: MNHEY and SVGAGI. This CDR3 is 16 amino acids long.

The rearrangement links TRBV4-2 to TRBJ2-1, with 9 bases that match TRBD1. The CDR3 loop spans 16 amino acids. V gave up 0 bases and J gave up 9 bases; unmatched junction bases: 9. The V gene's germline CDR1 is LGHNA and CDR2 YNFKEQ. The CDR3 nucleotides read TGTGCCAGCAGCCAAGATGGGGGGACAGGGTACGGTGAGCAGTTCTTC. It encodes CASSQDGGTGYGEQFF.

The rearrangement uses TRBV7-6 and TRBJ1-4; the D gene is possibly TRBD1 (6 bases). The CDR3 length is 14 residues. Trimming shortened V by 3 bases and J by 4 bases, and 9 bases separated the two germline ends. The germline CDR1 and CDR2 sequences are SGHVS and FNYEAQ. The CDR3 DNA reads as TGTGCCAGCAGCTTTGGACAGTATAATGAAAAACTGTTTTTT. Protein product: CASSFGQYNEKLFF.

This clone showed up just once. V gene TRBV6-5 combines with J gene TRBJ2-7; the D is unclear. Between the trimmed V and J ends, which lost 7 bases and 0 bases, there was a span of 7 bases. CDR3 length: 12 residues. In germline, CDR1 is MNHEY, CDR2 SVGAGI. For the CDR3, the DNA is TGTGCCAGCATTTCTAGCTCCTACGAGCAGTACTTC. The encoded protein is CASISSSYEQYF.

V usage is TRBV6-2 or TRBV6-3 and J usage is TRBJ2-1, with 13 bases fitting TRBD2. V lost 4 bases and J lost 4; bases outside the gene matches: 4. Germline CDR1 MNHEY, CDR2 SVGEGT. This CDR3 is 16 amino acids long. CDR3 residues: CASSLGLAGLYNEQFF. The CDR3 coding sequence is TGTGCCAGCAGTTTGGGACTAGCGGGGTTATACAATGAGCAGTTCTTC.

The rearrangement joins TRBV24-1 to TRBJ1-1, with 7 bases aligning to TRBD1. The CDR3 has 15 residues. Unmatched junction bases numbered 5, after V lost 4 bases and J lost 1 base. Germline CDR1 reads KGHDR; CDR2 reads SFDVKD. CDR3 protein: CATSEPRGRNTEAFF. The CDR3 nucleotides are TGTGCCACCAGTGAACCCAGGGGGAGGAACACTGAAGCTTTCTTT.

The chain uses TRBV7-2 and TRBJ1-1; no reliable D call. Germline V gene sequence: CDR1 SGHTA, CDR2 FQGNSA. Trimming pared 1 base from V and 5 bases from J, leaving 11 bases between. The CDR3 spans 14 residues. This chain's CDR3 is CASSLERGSTEAFF. The CDR3, as DNA: TGTGCCAGCAGCTTAGAGCGGGGATCGACTGAAGCTTTCTTT.

The CDR3 spells CASSPQGVYGYTF. CDR3 DNA: TGTGCCAGCAGCCCACAGGGGGTCTATGGCTACACCTTC. The chain joins TRBV7-2 to TRBJ1-2, with 8 bases lining up with TRBD1. CDR1 is SGHTA and CDR2 is FQGNSA in the germline V gene. Unmatched junction bases numbered 3, after V lost 5 bases and J lost 4 bases. The CDR3 covers 13 residues. Based on the CDR3 plus reference TRBV7-2 and TRBJ1-2, the full variable domain is GAGVSQSPSNKVTEKGKDVELRCDPISGHTALYWYRQSLGQGLEFLIYFQGNSAPDKSGLPSDRFSAERTGGSVSTLTIQRTQQEDSAVYLCASSPQGVYGYTFGSGTRLTVV.

The genes are TRBV11-1 and TRBJ1-3, with D maybe TRBD1 (6 bases). The V and J ends lost 5 bases and 0 bases respectively, with 14 bases between them. In germline, CDR1 is SGHAT, CDR2 FQDESV (reference sequence). CDR3 size: 16 residues. The CDR3 bases are TGTGCCAGCAGCCGGGTGACAGGCTACTCTGGAAACACCATATATTTT. It translates to CASSRVTGYSGNTIYF.

The chain employs TRBV6-2 or TRBV6-3 and TRBJ1-1, with a tentative D call TRBD1 (6 bases). The V gene's germline CDR1 is MNHEY and CDR2 SVGEGT. The germline V and J ends were trimmed by 2 bases and 6 bases, with 16 bases remaining between them. The CDR3 runs to 15 residues. The CDR3 nucleotides read TGTGCCAGCAGTTACGAGCGGGGGGCGAGGGCTGAAGCTTTCTTT. This translates into CASSYERGARAEAFF.